This T cell receptor beta chain stems from a study of Graves' ophthalmopathy and Graves' hyperthyroidism. This clonotype was recorded many times. V was clipped by 7 bases and J by 5 bases; unmatched bases: 7. CDR1 and CDR2 from the germline V gene are SQVTM and ANQGSEA. The CDR3 extends over 13 amino acids. TCR beta CDR3 amplification used RNA transcripts. Second-round multiplex PCR came after first-round RT-PCR with HTBI primers. TCRdb used MiXCR to reprocess the multiplex PCR reads, holding one entry per CDR3 protein. The data show under 350,000 distinct CDR3 sequences, 15% to 20% seen once. The receptor was isolated from an adult man with Graves' ophthalmopathy. The sample comprised peripheral blood. The chain uses TRBV29-1 and TRBJ2-4; 8 bases match TRBD2. The CDR3 loop reads CSGGSGTQNIQYF. Here the CDR3 DNA reads TGCAGCGGGGGTAGCGGGACTCAAAACATTCAGTACTTC.